This T cell receptor (beta chain) was identified in a study of blood T cell repertoires in COVID-19. Authors' analysis steps: Amplification with reference gene primers provided the estimates of nucleated cell counts. Assay used: immunoSEQ multiplex PCR; TCRdb lists only in-frame clones, some missing. V and J calls and clone size are as listed in that table; D and trimming were resolved from the DNA. The table has fewer than 700,000 clones, roughly nine tenths seen once. V was pared by 1 base and J by 6 bases, with 13 bases of the junction left unmatched. Germline lookup yields CDR1 SGHRS and CDR2 YFSETQ. The CDR3 is 17 amino acids.

The TCR was taken from a woman in her forties or fifties with COVID-19, enrolled during active disease. The sequenced sample consisted of peripheral blood. The genes are TRBV5-1 and TRBJ1-2; 9 nucleotides align to TRBD1. As DNA, the CDR3 is TGCGCCAGCAGCTTGCTTATTGGGACAGGGACAACGAATGGCTACACCTTC. Residues: CASSLLIGTGTTNGYTF.